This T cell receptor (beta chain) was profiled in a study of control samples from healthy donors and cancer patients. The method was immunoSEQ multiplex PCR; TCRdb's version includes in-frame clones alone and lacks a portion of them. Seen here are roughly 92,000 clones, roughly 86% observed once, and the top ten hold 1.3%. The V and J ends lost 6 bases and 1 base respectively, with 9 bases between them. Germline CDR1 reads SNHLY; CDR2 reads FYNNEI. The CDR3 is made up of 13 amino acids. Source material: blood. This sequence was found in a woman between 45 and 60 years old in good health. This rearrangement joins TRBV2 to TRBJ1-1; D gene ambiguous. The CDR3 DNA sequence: TGTGCCAGCAGCCTTGAGGGGAACACTGAAGCTTTCTTT. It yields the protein CASSLEGNTEAFF.